One TCR beta chain is described in this entry. This receptor's antigen is unknown. Base qualities are not at hand, and no much larger clone is one base apart. Using the deep immunoSEQ assay, TCR CDR3 regions were amplified from genomic DNA by multiplex PCR. Genomic DNA extracted from each cell subset was distributed evenly over all wells of several immunoSEQ 96-well plates, and each plate served as one replicate. For unsorted PBMC, each replicate PCR was loaded with roughly 330 ng genomic DNA, equivalent to 25,000 to 35,000 T cell genomes. Unsorted PBMC genomic DNA was sequenced across ten immunoSEQ deep assay plates. The purified libraries were quantified using a Qubit 3.0 fluorometer, sized with a Bioanalyzer 2100, and then quantified again using the KAPA Library Quantification kit. Every immunoSEQ 96-well plate was sequenced on a separate single-read 150-cycle Illumina NextSeq 550 flow cell. The paper's processing steps were these. Because the immunoSEQ output held only junctional sequences and lacked quality scores, the filtering could not match the filtering applied to full-length reads. To assign V/J genes and CDR3, sequences were annotated against IMGT germline references using PyIR, a Python wrapper for IgBLAST v1.9. Reads with weak V/J assignments (E-value above 1e-6), missing CDR3, stop codons, out-of-frame junctions, or ambiguous translated residues were removed. V3J clonotypes were defined as sequences sharing an identical inferred V gene, J gene, and CDR3 amino acid sequence. To compute the percentage overlap between repertoires, the number of shared unique clonotypes was divided by the size of the smaller repertoire. RTK rarefaction, the Chao1 estimator, and Recon v2.1 estimates of unobserved clonotypes were used to assess repertoire richness. Not all clones reach the TCRdb copy of this immuneACCESS table, which keeps in-frame sequences only. Checked studies attribute under half of the gap to unresolved V genes and leave the rest unexplained. That table supplies the V and J calls and clone size; D and trimming were determined from the DNA. Here the sample has around 500,000 clones; around 85% occur a single time. 12% of the sample is in the top ten clones.

This record belongs to a study of shared clonotypes between healthy human individuals (dated by TCRdb to 2019 to 2021). Concerning the study at large: The cohort included three men and a couple of women between 18 and 49 years of age. The study deeply sequenced blood TCR repertoires of about 5 healthy adults to estimate repertoire size and the extent of clonotype sharing between individuals. To increase sequencing depth and limit assay-specific biases, TCR repertoire library preparation and sequencing were carried out by different laboratories using diverse techniques. Each donor's leukapheresis produced roughly between roughly 0.85 and 9 billion PBMCs.

Here is what the overall study found, with its caveats: Based on pairwise subsampling, the degree of clonotype sharing among donors was expected to be affected by sequencing depth. Because the study included a small number of donors, the genetic and exposure-history diversity represented was limited. Sampling was restricted to blood, and TCR repertoires in tissue are likely to differ from TCR repertoires in blood.

V loses 0 bases, J loses 10 bases, and the germline ends lie 9 bases apart. CDR1 and CDR2, looked up from the germline V gene (reference sequence), are MNHNY and SVGAGI. Measured from the cysteine to the phenylalanine, the CDR3 is 12 residues long. Here the CDR3 DNA is all that survives: 36 bases in frame from base 1. Healthy HIV-negative adults with no recently reported acute infections or vaccinations were included as donors. Only Caucasian adults living in Nashville, Tennessee, USA were represented among the donors. In the unsorted samples, tens of millions of PBMCs were counted, and genomic DNA was extracted using the QIAamp DNA Blood Mini kit. Blood was obtained by leukapheresis, after which PBMCs were separated by Ficoll-Histopaque density gradient centrifugation and cryopreserved in liquid nitrogen vapor phase.

This clonotype was sampled from a woman aged 40-49 years in good health. Some clones in this sample may be carry-over from other donors' samples. Sequencing was performed on PBMCs. The chain joins TRBV6-6 to TRBJ1-1; a confident D gene designation cannot be given. The CDR3 region has the sequence CASSYSLRGAFF. Here is the DNA: TGTGCCAGCAGTTACTCTTTACGCGGAGCTTTCTTT.